The 11 T cell receptor beta chains listed next were all sequenced from one sample in a study of blood T cell repertoires in COVID-19. Clones were read by immunoSEQ multiplex PCR, and TCRdb kept only the in-frame ones, dropping some. The table shows approximately 200,000 clones, with roughly 87% occurring only once. Sequenced: PBMCs or T cells enriched from blood (not recorded which). These receptor sequences come from a man between 18 and 35 years old with acute COVID-19.

This clone was counted a single time. The chain has TRBV6-5 and TRBJ1-5; no clear D. The CDR3 has 13 amino acids. Per the germline V gene, CDR1 is MNHEY and CDR2 is SVGAGI. V was trimmed by 9 bases and J by 4 bases, leaving 13 bases between them. Here the CDR3 reads CASGRSPNQPQHF. The CDR3 nucleotides are TGTGCCAGTGGCCGGAGTCCTAATCAGCCCCAGCATTTT.

This chain links TRBV5-8 with TRBJ1-6; D call uncertain. This CDR3 contains 16 residues. V was clipped by 4 bases and J by 0 bases, with 11 bases between them. Germline V lookup: CDR1 SGHTS, CDR2 YDEGEE. Here the CDR3 DNA reads TGTGCCAGCAGCGGAACAAGGAGCTCCTATAATTCACCCCTCCACTTT. Amino acid sequence: CASSGTRSSYNSPLHF.

This chain joins TRBV5-1 and TRBJ2-2, with 7 bases that match TRBD2. The CDR3 loop spans 16 amino acids. Germline V CDR1 and CDR2: SGHRS, YFSETQ. Unmatched junction bases numbered 9, after V lost 7 bases and J lost 0 bases. The CDR3 DNA sequence: TGCGCCAGCGGCCTTCAAGCGGGACCGAACACCGGGGAGCTGTTTTTT. Its protein is CASGLQAGPNTGELFF.

CDR3: CASSYSRLAGDYEQYF. CDR3 coding DNA: TGTGCCAGCAGTTACTCGAGGTTAGCGGGGGACTACGAGCAGTACTTC. V usage is TRBV6-5 and J usage is TRBJ2-7, with 9 bases aligning to TRBD2. CDR3 size: 16 residues. Germline V gene sequence: CDR1 MNHEY, CDR2 SVGAGI. J lost 3 bases, V lost 0 bases, and 6 bases had no gene match.

With regard to this clone: In the same sample, other DNA sequences code for this CDR3. The chain joins TRBV29-1 to TRBJ1-1; possibly TRBD1 for D (6 bases). Looked up from germline, CDR1 is SQVTM and CDR2 is ANQGSEA. Trimming removed 7 bases at V and 4 bases at J, with 19 bases between. This CDR3 has 14 amino acids. This CDR3 is CSAGPGGSSTEAFF. The CDR3 bases are TGCAGCGCAGGTCCGGGGGGCTCTTCCACTGAAGCTTTCTTT.

The chain has TRBV9 and TRBJ2-6; D not certain. The CDR3 spans 14 residues. The germline V and J ends were trimmed by 3 bases and 4 bases, with 8 bases remaining between them. The germline CDR1 and CDR2 sequences are SGDLS and YYNGEE. In nucleotides, the CDR3 is TGTGCCAGCAGCGCCCCAATGGGGGCCAACGTCCTGACTTTC. Its protein product is CASSAPMGANVLTF.

The chain combines TRBV10-3 with TRBJ1-3; weak D call: TRBD1 (5 bases). With 4 bases removed from V and 0 bases from J, the gap between germline ends came to 10 bases. This CDR3 comprises 15 residues. The germline CDR1 and CDR2 sequences are ENHRY and SYGVKD. The CDR3, as DNA: TGTGCCATCAGTGCGGGACTGTACTCTGGAAACACCATATATTTT. This gives the protein CAISAGLYSGNTIYF.

This clone was seen once. Different DNA sequences within this sample yield the same CDR3. CDR3 residues: CASSPGTSNTEAFF. CDR3 DNA sequence: TGCGCCAGCAGCCCCGGGACATCGAACACTGAAGCTTTCTTT. The rearrangement joins TRBV5-1 to TRBJ1-1; D may be TRBD1 (6 bases). Germline V gene sequence: CDR1 SGHRS, CDR2 YFSETQ. The V end lost 4 bases, the J end lost 1 base, and 11 bases lay between the germline ends. This CDR3 contains 14 residues.

The chain has TRBV7-9 and TRBJ1-1; 10 positions agree with TRBD1. V trimming: 3 bases; J trimming: 4 bases; junction bases outside the gene matches: 2. The CDR3 length is 14 residues. CDR1 and CDR2 (germline): SEHNR, FQNEAQ (reference sequence). The CDR3 DNA follows: TGTGCCAGCAGCTTCCGGACAGGGGGCACTGAAGCTTTCTTT. Its translation is CASSFRTGGTEAFF. The full variable domain, in which reference TRBV7-9 and TRBJ1-1 provide the parts outside the CDR3, is DTGVSQNPRHKITKRGQNVTFRCDPISEHNRLYWYRQTLGQGPEFLTYFQNEAQLEKSRLLSDRFSAERPKGSFSTLEIQRTEQGDSAMYLCASSFRTGGTEAFFGQGTRLTVV.

The chain couples TRBV19 to TRBJ2-1; TRBD2 might be the D (7 bases). V shed 5 bases and J shed 16 bases, with 21 bases lying between them. The CDR3 spans 13 residues. The germline gives CDR1 LNHDA, CDR2 SQIVND (reference sequence). CDR3 region: CASSPPQGGPTFF. The CDR3 DNA reads as TGTGCCAGTAGTCCACCACAGGGAGGGCCCACTTTCTTC.

The chain carries TRBV5-1 and TRBJ2-3; D possibly corresponds to TRBD2 (5 bases). The germline V gene encodes CDR1 SGHRS and CDR2 YFSETQ. V lost 7 bases and J lost 8, with 14 bases in between. The CDR3 sequence is 12 residues long. In DNA form, the CDR3 reads TGCGCCAGCTCCGGAGGAATAGGTACGCAGTATTTT. It translates to CASSGGIGTQYF. Together with reference TRBV5-1 and TRBJ2-3, the CDR3 gives the full variable domain: KAGVTQTPRYLIKTRGQQVTLSCSPISGHRSVSWYQQTPGQGLQFLFEYFSETQRNKGNFPGRFSGRQFSNSRSEMNVSTLELGDSALYLCASSGGIGTQYFGPGTRLTVL.